One sample yielded the 5 T cell receptor beta chains listed below, sequenced in a study of cytomegalovirus exposure and HLA in healthy donors. With 60 Vbeta and 13 Jbeta primers, the PCR was carried out. Only in-frame clones appear in the TCRdb table, and some are missing; sequencing was by immunoSEQ multiplex PCR. Here the sample spans over 100,000 clones, approximately 80% being singletons. Sequencing was carried out using PBMCs. The receptors were sampled from a man aged 40-49 years in good health and CMV-seropositive.

The J gene is TRBJ2-1, the V gene TRBV5-1; 11 bases map to TRBD1. Per the germline V gene, CDR1 is SGHRS and CDR2 is YFSETQ. The V and J ends lost 3 bases and 6 bases, in that order; junction bases with no gene match: 5. The CDR3 totals 15 residues. CDR3 protein: CASSWGQGVFNEQFF. The CDR3 DNA sequence: TGCGCCAGCAGCTGGGGACAGGGGGTTTTCAATGAGCAGTTCTTC.

The chain combines TRBV28 with TRBJ1-6; TRBD1 is a possible D gene (5 bases). With 5 bases removed from V and 9 bases from J, the gap between germline ends came to 20 bases. The CDR3 has 16 residues. Germline V gives CDR1 MDHEN, CDR2 SYDVKM. The CDR3 here is CASSDGLRGSFSPLHF. CDR3 DNA sequence: TGTGCCAGCAGTGATGGCCTCCGGGGGAGTTTTTCACCCCTCCACTTT.

This chain links TRBV19 with TRBJ1-3, with 8 bases lining up with TRBD1. Unmatched junction bases numbered 2, after V lost 7 bases and J lost 0 bases. CDR1 and CDR2 from the germline V gene are LNHDA and SQIVND (reference sequence). The CDR3 length is 14 residues. This CDR3 is CASTGGDSGNTIYF. CDR3 nucleotides: TGTGCCAGTACAGGGGGCGACTCTGGAAACACCATATATTTT.

The rearrangement uses TRBV25-1 and TRBJ2-5; the match to TRBD2 covers 8 bases. Germline values: CDR1 MGHDK, CDR2 SYGVNS. The V and J ends lost 5 bases and 4 bases, in that order; junction bases with no gene match: 9. The CDR3 contains 15 residues. CDR3 residues: CASSRSTSELETQYF. The CDR3, as DNA: TGTGCCAGCAGTCGGTCGACTAGCGAGCTAGAGACCCAGTACTTC.

The chain couples TRBV18 to TRBJ1-2, with a tentative D call TRBD1 (6 bases). Between the trimmed V and J ends, which lost 6 bases and 2 bases, there was a span of 31 bases. The germline V gene has CDR1 KGHSH and CDR2 LQKENI. The CDR3 extends over 20 amino acids. The CDR3 reads CASSTTSRARQDGENYGYTF. The CDR3 nucleotides read TGTGCCAGCTCGACCACCTCAAGGGCCCGACAGGACGGTGAAAACTATGGCTACACCTTC.